This T cell receptor (beta chain) was captured by sequencing in a study of blood T cell repertoires in COVID-19. This clone was picked up one time. In the authors' workflow: Reference gene primer amplification gave nucleated cell count estimates. TCRdb's table, derived via immunoSEQ multiplex PCR, lists solely in-frame clones and lacks some. Clonal size and the V and J genes are those of that table, whereas D and trimming came from the DNA. The data hold about 250,000 clones, with 65% to 90% observed a single time. CDR3 size: 11 residues. Trimming pared 2 bases from V and 8 bases from J, leaving 3 bases between. CDR1 SGHDN and CDR2 FVKESK come from the germline V gene.

The sample was PBMCs or T cells enriched from blood (not recorded which). V gene TRBV14 combines with J gene TRBJ1-4; no definite D call. The receptor was derived from a woman aged 45-60 years with acute COVID-19. Here the CDR3 reads CASSQQEKLFF. The CDR3 DNA follows: TGTGCCAGCAGCCAACAAGAAAAACTGTTTTTT. The whole variable domain, remainder taken from reference TRBV14 and TRBJ1-4, is EAGVTQFPSHSVIEKGQTVTLRCDPISGHDNLYWYRRVMGKEIKFLLHFVKESKQDESGMPNNRFLAERTGGTYSTLKVQPAELEDSGVYFCASSQQEKLFFGSGTQLSVL.